This TCR beta chain was identified during a study of T-cell reconstitution after alpha-beta-depleted transplantation in children (dated by TCRdb to about 2016). About the full investigation: Using TCR repertoire profiling, the study followed T-cell immune reconstitution in a quantitative way in children after TCRalphabeta/CD19-depleted allogeneic hematopoietic cell transplantation. What the authors observed across the whole study: Apparently early alphabetaT-cell count recovery about two months after transplant reportedly relied on only several hundred rapidly expanded clones derived from non-depleted graft cells. In some patients, high TCRbeta diversity at day 60 was attributed to recipient T cells and intrathymic progenitors that had survived conditioning. Over the following months the frequencies of hyperexpanded clones went down, and after one year T-cell counts and TCRbeta diversity were mostly credited to newly produced T cells.

This specimen's treatment or condition label, per the study, means: allogeneic hematopoietic cell transplantation with graft depleted of TCRalphabeta T cells and CD19 B cells. Transplant recipients were children who received TCRalphabeta/CD19-depleted allogeneic hematopoietic cell grafts. The V and J ends are trimmed by 5 bases and 7 bases, leaving 14 bases between them. Including the terminal cysteine and phenylalanine, the CDR3 comprises 13 residues. Only the CDR3 region is kept as DNA, spanning 39 bases read in frame from base 1. As encoded in the germline V gene, CDR1 is MDHEN while CDR2 is SYDVKM. This clonotype was counted between two and nine times. No cognate antigen has been identified for it. Per-base quality was not reported, and no clone a single base away is much larger than it. The method behind the library was PCR. The instrument given in TCRdb is Illumina HiSeq 2500. Molecular barcoding was employed in the preparation of TCR libraries, with unique molecular identifiers being used to normalize TCRbeta repertoire quantification. In TCRdb, the public reads were trimmed at Q25 with fastp and aligned with MiXCR, with productive beta chains retained. Each entry is one CDR3 protein sequence, shown with its most common DNA and genes. The sample includes some 840,000 distinct CDR3 sequences, with 16% observed a single time. The ten most abundant clones make up 5% of the sample.

The origin of this receptor is a male patient between 10 and 17 years old who had a stem cell transplant for acute lymphoblastic leukemia, so the T cells may come from the graft donor. The V and J genes are TRBV28 and TRBJ1-1; too little of a D gene remains to name it. This specimen consisted of PBMCs, mostly from graft donor cells, obtained 360 days after TCRalphabeta/CD19-depleted stem cell transplant. The base sequence is TGTGCCAGCAGTCTCCCCTTCGGGAGTGAAGCTTTCTTT. Its translation is CASSLPFGSEAFF.